This TCR beta chain was obtained from a study of T cell responses to AZD1222 COVID-19 vaccine. TCRdb's table, derived via immunoSEQ multiplex PCR, lists solely in-frame clones and lacks some. The repertoire holds around 87,000 clones, with 80% to 90% as singletons. Study-wide findings and caveats: At baseline, just 6 or 7 AZD1222 recipients tested seropositive.

The germline V gene encodes CDR1 SNHLY and CDR2 FYNNEI. Trimming cost V 1 base and J 1 base, with 10 bases left between them. There are 16 residues in the CDR3. Points on this clone: Its target is not known.

This clonotype originated in an adult in good health. The chain links TRBV2 to TRBJ2-2; D is possibly TRBD2 (6 bases). The input for sequencing was peripheral blood, taken on day 0 of AZD1222 vaccination. DNA of the CDR3: TGTGCCAGCAGTGAAGGGCCAGCGGGGAACACCGGGGAGCTGTTTTTT. Amino acids: CASSEGPAGNTGELFF.